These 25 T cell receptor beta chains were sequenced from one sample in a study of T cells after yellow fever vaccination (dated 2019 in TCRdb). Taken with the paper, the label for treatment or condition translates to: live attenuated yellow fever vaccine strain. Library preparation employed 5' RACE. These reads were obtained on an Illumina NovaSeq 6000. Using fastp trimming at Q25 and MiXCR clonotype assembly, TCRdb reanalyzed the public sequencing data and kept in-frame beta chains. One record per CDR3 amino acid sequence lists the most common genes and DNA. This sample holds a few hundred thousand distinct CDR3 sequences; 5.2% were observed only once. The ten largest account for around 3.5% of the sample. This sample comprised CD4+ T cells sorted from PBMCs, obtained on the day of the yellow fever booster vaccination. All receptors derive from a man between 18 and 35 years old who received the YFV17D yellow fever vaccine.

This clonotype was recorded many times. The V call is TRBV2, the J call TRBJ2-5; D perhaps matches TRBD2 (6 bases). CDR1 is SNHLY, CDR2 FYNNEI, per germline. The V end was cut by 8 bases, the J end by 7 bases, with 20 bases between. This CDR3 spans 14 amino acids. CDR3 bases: TGTGCCAGCTTCAACCAGCGGGCGAGAGGGACCCAGTACTTC. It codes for CASFNQRARGTQYF.

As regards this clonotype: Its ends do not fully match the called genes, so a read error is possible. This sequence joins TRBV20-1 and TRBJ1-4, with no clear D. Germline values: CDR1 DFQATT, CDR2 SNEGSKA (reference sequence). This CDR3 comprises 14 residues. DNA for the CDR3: TGCAGTGCTAGTCAGACTGTAACTTATGAAAAACTGTTTTTT. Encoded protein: CSASQTVTYEKLFF.

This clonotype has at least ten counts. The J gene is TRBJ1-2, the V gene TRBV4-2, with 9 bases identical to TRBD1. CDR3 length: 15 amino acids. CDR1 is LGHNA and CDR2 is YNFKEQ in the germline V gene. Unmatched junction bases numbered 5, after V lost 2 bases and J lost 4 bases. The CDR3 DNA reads TGTGCCAGCAGCCAACGGACAGGGGCGACCTATGGCTACACCTTC. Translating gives CASSQRTGATYGYTF.

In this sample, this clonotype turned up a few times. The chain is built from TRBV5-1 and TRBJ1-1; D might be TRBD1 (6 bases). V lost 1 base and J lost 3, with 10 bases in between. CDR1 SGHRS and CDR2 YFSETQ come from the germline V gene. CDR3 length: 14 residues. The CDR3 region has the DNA TGCGCCAGCAGCTTGTCGGGACAAGACACTGAAGCTTTCTTT. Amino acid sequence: CASSLSGQDTEAFF.

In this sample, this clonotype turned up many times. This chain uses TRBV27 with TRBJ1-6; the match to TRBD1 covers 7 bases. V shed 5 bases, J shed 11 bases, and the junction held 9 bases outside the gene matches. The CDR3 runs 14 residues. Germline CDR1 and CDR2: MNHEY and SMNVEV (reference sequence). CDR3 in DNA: TGTGCCAGCAGTGCGGGACAGTCTAGGACACCCCTCCACTTT. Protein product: CASSAGQSRTPLHF.

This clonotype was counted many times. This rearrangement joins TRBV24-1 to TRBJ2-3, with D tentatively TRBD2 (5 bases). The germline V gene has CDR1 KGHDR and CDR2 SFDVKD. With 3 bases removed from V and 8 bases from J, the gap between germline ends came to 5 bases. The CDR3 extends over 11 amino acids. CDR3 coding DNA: TGTGCCACCAGTGATCGGGGTACGCAGTATTTT. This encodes CATSDRGTQYF.

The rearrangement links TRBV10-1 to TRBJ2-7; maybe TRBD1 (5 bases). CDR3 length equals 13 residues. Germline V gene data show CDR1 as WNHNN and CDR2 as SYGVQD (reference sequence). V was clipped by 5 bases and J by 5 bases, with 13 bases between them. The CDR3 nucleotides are TGCGCCAGCAGTCCAAACAGGAACCACGAGCAGTACTTC. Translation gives CASSPNRNHEQYF.

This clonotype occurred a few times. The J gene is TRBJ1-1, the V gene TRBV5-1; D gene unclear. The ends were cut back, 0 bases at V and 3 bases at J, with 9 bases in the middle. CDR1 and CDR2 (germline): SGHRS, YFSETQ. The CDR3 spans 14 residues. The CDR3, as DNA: TGCGCCAGCAGCTTGGGGCAGCCGGACACTGAAGCTTTCTTT. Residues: CASSLGQPDTEAFF.

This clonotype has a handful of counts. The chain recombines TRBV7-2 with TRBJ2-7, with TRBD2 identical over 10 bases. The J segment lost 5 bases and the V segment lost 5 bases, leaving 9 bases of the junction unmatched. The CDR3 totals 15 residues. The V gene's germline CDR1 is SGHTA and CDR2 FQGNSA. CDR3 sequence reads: CASSPVAGGPNEQYF. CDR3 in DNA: TGTGCCAGCAGCCCCGTAGCGGGGGGACCAAACGAGCAGTACTTC.

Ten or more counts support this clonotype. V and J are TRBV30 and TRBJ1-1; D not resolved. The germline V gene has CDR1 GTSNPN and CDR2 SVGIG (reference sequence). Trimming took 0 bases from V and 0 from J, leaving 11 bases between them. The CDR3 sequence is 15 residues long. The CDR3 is CAWSVSPGVNTEAFF. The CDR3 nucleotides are TGTGCCTGGAGTGTATCGCCAGGCGTGAACACTGAAGCTTTCTTT.

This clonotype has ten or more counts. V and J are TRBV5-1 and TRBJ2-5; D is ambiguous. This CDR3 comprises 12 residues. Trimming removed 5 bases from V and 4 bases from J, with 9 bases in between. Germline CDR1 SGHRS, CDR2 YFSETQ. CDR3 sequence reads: CASRGGRETQYF. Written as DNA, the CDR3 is TGCGCCAGCAGAGGTGGCCGAGAGACCCAGTACTTC.

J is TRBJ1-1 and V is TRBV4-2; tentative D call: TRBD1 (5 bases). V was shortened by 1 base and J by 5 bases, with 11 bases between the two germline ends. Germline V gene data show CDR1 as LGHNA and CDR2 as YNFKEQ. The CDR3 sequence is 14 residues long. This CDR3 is CASSQVQGGTEAFF. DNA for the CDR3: TGTGCCAGCAGCCAAGTCCAGGGAGGAACTGAAGCTTTCTTT.

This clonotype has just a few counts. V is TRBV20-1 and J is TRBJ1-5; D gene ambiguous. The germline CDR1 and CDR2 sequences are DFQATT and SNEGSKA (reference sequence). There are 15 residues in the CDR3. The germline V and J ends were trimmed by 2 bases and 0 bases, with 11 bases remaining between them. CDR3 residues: CSARLTDYSNQPQHF. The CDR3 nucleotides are TGCAGTGCTAGACTAACAGATTATAGCAATCAGCCCCAGCATTTT.

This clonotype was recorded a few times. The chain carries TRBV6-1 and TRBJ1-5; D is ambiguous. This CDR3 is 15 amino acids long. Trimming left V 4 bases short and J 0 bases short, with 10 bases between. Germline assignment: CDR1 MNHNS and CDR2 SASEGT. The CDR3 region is CASSGHPYSNQPQHF. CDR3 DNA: TGTGCCAGCAGTGGTCACCCTTATAGCAATCAGCCCCAGCATTTT.

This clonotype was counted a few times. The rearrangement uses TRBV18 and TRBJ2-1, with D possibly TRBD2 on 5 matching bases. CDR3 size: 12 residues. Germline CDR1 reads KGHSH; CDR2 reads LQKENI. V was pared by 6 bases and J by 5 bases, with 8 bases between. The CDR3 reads CASSYGDNEQFF. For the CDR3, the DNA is TGTGCCAGCTCTTACGGGGACAATGAGCAGTTCTTC.

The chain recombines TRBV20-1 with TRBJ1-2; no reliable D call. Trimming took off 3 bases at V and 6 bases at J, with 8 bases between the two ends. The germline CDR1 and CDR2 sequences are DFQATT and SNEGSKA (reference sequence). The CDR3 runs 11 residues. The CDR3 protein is CSASRGNGYTF. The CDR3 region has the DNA TGCAGTGCTAGTAGAGGGAATGGCTACACCTTC.

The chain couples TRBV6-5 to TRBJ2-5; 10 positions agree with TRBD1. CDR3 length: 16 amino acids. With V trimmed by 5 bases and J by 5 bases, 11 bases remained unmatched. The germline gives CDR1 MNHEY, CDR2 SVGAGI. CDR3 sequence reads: CASSLLGQGRGETQYF. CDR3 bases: TGTGCCAGCAGTCTCCTGGGACAGGGGAGAGGGGAGACCCAGTACTTC.

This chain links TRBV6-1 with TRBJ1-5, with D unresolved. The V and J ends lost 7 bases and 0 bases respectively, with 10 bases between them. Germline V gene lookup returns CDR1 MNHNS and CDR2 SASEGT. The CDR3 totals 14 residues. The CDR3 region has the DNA TGTGCCAGCACCTCGCACGATAGCAATCAGCCCCAGCATTTT. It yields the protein CASTSHDSNQPQHF.

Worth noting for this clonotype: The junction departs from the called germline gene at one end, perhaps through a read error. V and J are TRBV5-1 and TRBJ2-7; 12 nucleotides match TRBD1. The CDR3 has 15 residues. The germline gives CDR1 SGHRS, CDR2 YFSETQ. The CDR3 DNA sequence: TGCGCCTGCAGCTGGGCGGGGACAGGGGGCGACGAGCAGTACTTC. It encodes CACSWAGTGGDEQYF.

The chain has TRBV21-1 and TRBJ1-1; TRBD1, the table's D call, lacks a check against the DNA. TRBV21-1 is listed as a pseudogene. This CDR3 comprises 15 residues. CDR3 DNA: TGTGCCAGCAGCAAATCCGAGGGGATGAACACTGAAGCTTTCTTT. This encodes CASSKSEGMNTEAFF.

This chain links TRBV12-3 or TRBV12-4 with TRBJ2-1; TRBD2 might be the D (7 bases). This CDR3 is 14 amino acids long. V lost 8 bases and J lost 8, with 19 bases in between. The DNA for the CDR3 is TGTGCCAGCCACGACGGGGGGCCTATCGATGAGCAGTTCTTC. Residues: CASHDGGPIDEQFF.

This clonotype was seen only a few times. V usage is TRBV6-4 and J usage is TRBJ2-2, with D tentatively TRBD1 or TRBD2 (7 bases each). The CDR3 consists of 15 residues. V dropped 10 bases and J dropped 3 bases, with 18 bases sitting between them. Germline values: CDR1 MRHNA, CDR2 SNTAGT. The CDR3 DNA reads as TGTGCCAACACCCCAAGCGGGACAGACACCGGGGAGCTGTTTTTT. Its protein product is CANTPSGTDTGELFF.

The CDR3 sequence: CASRPRGRDTQYF. CDR3 coding DNA: TGTGCCAGCAGACCCAGGGGGAGGGATACGCAGTATTTT. J is TRBJ2-3 and V is TRBV28; a weak D match, TRBD1 (7 bases). The germline V gene has CDR1 MDHEN and CDR2 SYDVKM. V shed 6 bases and J shed 6 bases, with 13 bases lying between them. The CDR3 contains 13 residues. Full variable domain (outside the CDR3, taken from reference TRBV28 and TRBJ2-3): DVKVTQSSRYLVKRTGEKVFLECVQDMDHENMFWYRQDPGLGLRLIYFSYDVKMKEKGDIPEGYSVSREKKERFSLILESASTNQTSMYLCASRPRGRDTQYFGPGTRLTVL.

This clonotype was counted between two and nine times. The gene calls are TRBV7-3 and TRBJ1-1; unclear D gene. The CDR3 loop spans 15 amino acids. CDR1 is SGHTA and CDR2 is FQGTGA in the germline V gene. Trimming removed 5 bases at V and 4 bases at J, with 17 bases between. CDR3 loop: CASSGEEVGFTEAFF. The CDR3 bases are TGTGCCAGCAGCGGCGAGGAGGTCGGGTTCACTGAAGCTTTCTTT.

The CDR3 reads CASGRVGNEPPPNEQFF. The CDR3 DNA is TGTGCTAGTGGGAGGGTTGGTAACGAACCCCCCCCGAATGAGCAGTTCTTC. The chain links TRBV12-5 to TRBJ2-1, with D possibly matching TRBD2 (5 bases). Deletions cut 6 bases from V and 7 bases from J, with 25 bases between. This CDR3 contains 17 residues. Looked up from germline, CDR1 is LGHNT and CDR2 is FRNRAP.